The present TCR beta chain was sequenced within a study of radiation and T cells in renal cell carcinoma. Study-wide background: Nephrectomy followed 15 Gy stereotactic body radiation by 4 weeks. General study results and limits: Pretreatment tumor biopsies were lacking, so baseline clonotypes are unknown.

A note on this clone: What it recognizes is unknown.

The germline gives CDR1 LNHDA, CDR2 SQIVND (reference sequence). Trimming removed 3 bases at V and 0 bases at J, with 12 bases between. This CDR3 comprises 16 residues. Time point here: baseline pretreatment blood. Treatment in this sample: 15 Gy SBRT to primary tumor, nephrectomy 4 weeks later. After SBRT, blood was collected at 2 and 4 weeks, plus baseline. This renal cell carcinoma was of the clear cell type. Generated by immunoSEQ multiplex PCR, the TCRdb table keeps only in-frame clones and is missing some. This sample has about 150,000 clones, with approximately 90% found just once. The chain combines TRBV19 with TRBJ2-1; the D gene is possibly TRBD2 (6 bases). Sequenced here: blood, sampled from a patient whose treatment included radiotherapy and nephrectomy. This TCR derives from a woman aged 70 to 79 with renal cell carcinoma. The CDR3 region has the DNA TGTGCCAGTAGTATGAAGGCGGGGAGCTCCTACAATGAGCAGTTCTTC. Translation gives CASSMKAGSSYNEQFF.